The following is a TCR beta chain sequence with its context. Its antigen is currently unknown. TCRdb's copy holds only in-frame clones and misses some; the assay was immunoSEQ multiplex PCR. The repertoire has more than 120,000 clones, roughly 86% of them found once; the top ten carry over 4.5%. This entry is derived from a study of T cell responses to AZD1222 COVID-19 vaccine. Notes on the study in general: The study found vaccine-associated CD4 TCRs spanning spike, dominant at 160-218 and 743-854. The donors showed a predominance of white British ancestry and of females, with possible underestimation of clonal diversity. Reports say nearly half of spike-specific TCRs go after unmutated variant regions.

The germline V gene encodes CDR1 SGHRS and CDR2 YFSETQ. The CDR3 runs to 14 residues. Trimming cost V 2 bases and J 3 bases, with 11 bases left between them. This TCR was recovered from an adult who received the AZD1222 COVID-19 vaccine. The rearrangement links TRBV5-1 to TRBJ1-1; D uncertain. The input for sequencing was peripheral blood, taken 28 days after the second AZD1222 dose. The CDR3: CASSFAGGYTEAFF. CDR3 sequence (DNA): TGCGCCAGCAGCTTTGCGGGAGGGTACACTGAAGCTTTCTTT.